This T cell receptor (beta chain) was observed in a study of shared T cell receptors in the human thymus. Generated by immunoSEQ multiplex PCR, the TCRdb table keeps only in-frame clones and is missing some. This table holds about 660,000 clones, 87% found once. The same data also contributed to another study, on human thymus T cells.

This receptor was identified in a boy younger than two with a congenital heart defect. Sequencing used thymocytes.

CDR3 loop: CASSVGTGQGRNYGYTF. The CDR3 region has the DNA TGTGCCAGCAGCGTAGGTACTGGACAGGGTCGAAACTATGGCTACACCTTC. This chain joins TRBV9 and TRBJ1-2; TRBD1 matches at 8 bases. CDR3 length: 17 residues. CDR1 is SGDLS and CDR2 is YYNGEE in the germline V gene. After removal of 0 bases from V and 2 bases from J, the junction contained 9 bases not matched to a gene.